Given below is one T cell receptor (beta chain) in context. The germline gives CDR1 KGHDR, CDR2 SFDVKD. There are 14 residues in the CDR3. The V and J ends lost 0 bases and 12 bases respectively, with 14 bases between them. The data are from a study of blood T cell repertoires in COVID-19. Across the whole study: PBMCs, B-cell-depleted T cells, or T cells were the source of the cDNA or gDNA that made up the material.

The protocol was immunoSEQ multiplex PCR, while the TCRdb copy is restricted to in-frame clones and leaves out a portion. The sample yields about 160,000 clones, roughly 91% seen once. The sequencing input was peripheral blood. This receptor was obtained from a woman in her forties or fifties with acute or convalescent COVID-19. V usage is TRBV24-1 and J usage is TRBJ2-1; TRBD2 might be the D (6 bases). Written as DNA, the CDR3 is TGTGCCACCAGTGATTTGTCGGGCGGGCGGGGGCAGTTCTTC. Encoded protein: CATSDLSGGRGQFF.